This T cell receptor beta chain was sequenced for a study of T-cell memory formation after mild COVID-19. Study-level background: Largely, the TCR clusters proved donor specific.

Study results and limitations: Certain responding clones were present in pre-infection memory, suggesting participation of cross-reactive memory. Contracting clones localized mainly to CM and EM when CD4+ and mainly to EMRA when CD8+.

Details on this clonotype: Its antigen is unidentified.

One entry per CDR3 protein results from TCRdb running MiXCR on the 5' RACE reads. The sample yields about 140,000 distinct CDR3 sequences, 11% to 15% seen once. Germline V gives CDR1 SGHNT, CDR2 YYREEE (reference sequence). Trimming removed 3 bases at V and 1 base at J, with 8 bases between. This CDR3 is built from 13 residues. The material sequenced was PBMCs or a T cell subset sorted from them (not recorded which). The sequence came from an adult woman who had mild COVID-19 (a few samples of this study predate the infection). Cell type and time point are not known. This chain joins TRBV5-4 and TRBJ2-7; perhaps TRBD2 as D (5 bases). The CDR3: CASSSPGSYEQYF. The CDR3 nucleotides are TGTGCCAGCAGCTCCCCGGGGTCCTACGAGCAGTACTTC.